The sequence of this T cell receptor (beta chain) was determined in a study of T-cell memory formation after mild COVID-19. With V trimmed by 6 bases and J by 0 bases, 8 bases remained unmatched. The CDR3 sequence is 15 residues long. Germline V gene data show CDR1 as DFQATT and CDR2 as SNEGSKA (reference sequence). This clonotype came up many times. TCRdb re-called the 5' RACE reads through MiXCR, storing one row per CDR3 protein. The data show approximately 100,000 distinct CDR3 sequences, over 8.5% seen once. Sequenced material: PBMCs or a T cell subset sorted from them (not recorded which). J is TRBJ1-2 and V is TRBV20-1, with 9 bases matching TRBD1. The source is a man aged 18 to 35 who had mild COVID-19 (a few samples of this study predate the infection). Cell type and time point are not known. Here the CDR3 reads CSAPTGGSANYGYTF. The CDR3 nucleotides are TGCAGTGCCCCCACAGGGGGCTCAGCTAACTATGGCTACACCTTC.